Presented here are 8 T cell receptor beta chains from one specimen sequenced in a study of tumour-infiltrating T cells in Burkitt lymphoma. The protocol was immunoSEQ multiplex PCR, while the TCRdb copy is restricted to in-frame clones and leaves out a portion. Among around 46,000 clones, around 30% were seen once, and the ten largest hold approximately 2.6%. The specimen was tumor tissue. These receptor sequences come from a human donor with Burkitt lymphoma.

This rearrangement joins TRBV11-2 to TRBJ2-5; no definite D call. Trimming took off 3 bases at V and 4 bases at J, with 9 bases between the two ends. In germline, CDR1 is SGHAT, CDR2 FQNNGV. The CDR3 contains 13 residues. CDR3 amino acids: CASSLVLGETQYF. CDR3 DNA: TGTGCCAGCAGCTTGGTCTTAGGAGAGACCCAGTACTTC.

This clone occurred a few times. The chain carries TRBV6-5 and TRBJ2-6; D remains unclear. Deletions cut 6 bases from V and 0 bases from J, with 9 bases between. The germline CDR1 and CDR2 sequences are MNHEY and SVGAGI. The CDR3 extends over 15 amino acids. CDR3 protein: CASSRGRSGANVLTF. The CDR3 DNA reads TGTGCCAGCAGCCGAGGTCGCTCTGGGGCCAACGTCCTGACTTTC.

This clone has a handful of counts. V is TRBV2 and J is TRBJ1-1, with 8 bases aligning to TRBD1. The length of the CDR3 is 16 residues. After removal of 0 bases from V and 7 bases from J, the junction contained 10 bases not matched to a gene. CDR1 SNHLY and CDR2 FYNNEI come from the germline V gene. CDR3 residues: CASSEAGQAMRGEAFF. The CDR3 DNA is TGTGCCAGCAGTGAAGCGGGACAGGCCATGAGGGGTGAAGCTTTCTTT.

This clone came up a few times. The chain links TRBV6-5 to TRBJ1-1, with a possible D match to TRBD1 (5 bases). V gave up 1 base and J gave up 8 bases, with 20 bases separating them. Germline CDR1 is MNHEY and CDR2 is SVGAGI. This CDR3 spans 16 amino acids. The CDR3 here is CASSYYPVGRGYEAFF. The CDR3 DNA follows: TGTGCCAGCAGTTACTACCCGGTTGGTCGGGGGTACGAAGCTTTCTTT.

The chain employs TRBV5-6 and TRBJ2-3; tentative D call: TRBD1 (6 bases). The V gene's germline CDR1 is SGHDT and CDR2 YYEEEE. There are 14 residues in the CDR3. Trimming took 0 bases from V and 1 from J, leaving 6 bases between them. The DNA of the CDR3 is TGTGCCAGCAGCTTGGGGGGGCGCACAGATACGCAGTATTTT. Its protein is CASSLGGRTDTQYF.

The V call is TRBV15, the J call TRBJ1-3, with D uncertain. V dropped 0 bases and J dropped 0 bases, with 9 bases sitting between them. The CDR3 has 16 amino acids. The germline V gene encodes CDR1 LNHNV and CDR2 YYDKDF (reference sequence). CDR3 DNA sequence: TGTGCCACCAGCAGAGATCGCACTAACTCTGGAAACACCATATATTTT. Translation: CATSRDRTNSGNTIYF.

This clone was observed a handful of times. The chain combines TRBV7-2 with TRBJ2-2, with D possibly being TRBD1 (6 bases). Trimming cost V 2 bases and J 1 base, with 8 bases left between them. Germline CDR1 SGHTA, CDR2 FQGNSA. The CDR3 runs 15 residues. The CDR3 nucleotides are TGTGCCAGCAGCTTACCACAGGGGAACACCGGGGAGCTGTTTTTT. It specifies CASSLPQGNTGELFF.

The chain carries TRBV29-1 and TRBJ2-1, with 8 bases identical to TRBD2. V trimming: 6 bases; J trimming: 4 bases; junction bases outside the gene matches: 8. Per germline, CDR1 SQVTM and CDR2 ANQGSEA. CDR3 length: 14 amino acids. CDR3 amino acids: CSVGGAGDYNEQFF. CDR3 bases: TGCAGCGTCGGGGGGGCGGGGGATTACAATGAGCAGTTCTTC.